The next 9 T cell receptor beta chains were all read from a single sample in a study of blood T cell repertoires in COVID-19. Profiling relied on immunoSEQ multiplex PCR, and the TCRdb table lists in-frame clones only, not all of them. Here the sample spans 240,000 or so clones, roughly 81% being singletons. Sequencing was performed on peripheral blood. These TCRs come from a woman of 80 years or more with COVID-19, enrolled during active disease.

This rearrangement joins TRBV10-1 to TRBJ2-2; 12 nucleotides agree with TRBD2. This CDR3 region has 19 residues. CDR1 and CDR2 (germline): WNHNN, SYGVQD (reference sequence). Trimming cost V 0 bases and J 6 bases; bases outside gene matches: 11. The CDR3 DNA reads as TGCGCCAGCAGTGAGTCGAGGGCGACTAGCGGGAGTGTCCCCGGGGAGCTGTTTTTT. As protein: CASSESRATSGSVPGELFF.

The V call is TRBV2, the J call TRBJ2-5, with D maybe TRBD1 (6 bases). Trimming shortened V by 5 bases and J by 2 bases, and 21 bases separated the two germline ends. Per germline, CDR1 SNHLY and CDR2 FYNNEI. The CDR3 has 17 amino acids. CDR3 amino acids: CASSKDSATVRQETQYF. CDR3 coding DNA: TGTGCCAGCAGTAAGGACAGCGCTACTGTAAGACAAGAGACCCAGTACTTC.

This chain's CDR3 is CASSLVYTGTGNTEAFF. CDR3 bases: TGCGCCAGCAGCTTGGTTTACACCGGGACAGGGAACACTGAAGCTTTCTTT. V gene TRBV5-1 combines with J gene TRBJ1-1; 8 positions agree with TRBD1. Germline V lookup: CDR1 SGHRS, CDR2 YFSETQ. V gave up 0 bases and J gave up 1 base; unmatched junction bases: 8. The CDR3 has 17 amino acids.

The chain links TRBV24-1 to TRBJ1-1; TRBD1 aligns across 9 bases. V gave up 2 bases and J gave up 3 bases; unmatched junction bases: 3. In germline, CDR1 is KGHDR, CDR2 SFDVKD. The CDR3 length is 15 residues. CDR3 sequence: CATSDSQGAHTEAFF. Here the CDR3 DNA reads TGTGCCACCAGTGATTCACAGGGGGCGCACACTGAAGCTTTCTTT.

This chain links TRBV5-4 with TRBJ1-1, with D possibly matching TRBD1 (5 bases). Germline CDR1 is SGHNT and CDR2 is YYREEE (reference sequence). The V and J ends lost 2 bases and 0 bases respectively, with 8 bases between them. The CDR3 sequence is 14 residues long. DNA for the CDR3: TGTGCCAGCAGCTTTGGACAATTGAACACTGAAGCTTTCTTT. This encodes CASSFGQLNTEAFF.

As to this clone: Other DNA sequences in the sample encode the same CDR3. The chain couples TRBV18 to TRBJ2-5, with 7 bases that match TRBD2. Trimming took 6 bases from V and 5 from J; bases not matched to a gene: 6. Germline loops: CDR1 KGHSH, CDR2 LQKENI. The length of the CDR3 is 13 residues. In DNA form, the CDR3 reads TGTGCCAGCTCCCCTGGACTAGGGGAGACCCAGTACTTC. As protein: CASSPGLGETQYF.

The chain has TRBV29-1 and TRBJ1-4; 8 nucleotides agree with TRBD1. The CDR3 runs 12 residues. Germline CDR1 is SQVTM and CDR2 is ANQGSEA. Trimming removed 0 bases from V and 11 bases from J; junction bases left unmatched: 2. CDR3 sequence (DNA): TGCAGCGTTGAAGAACAGGGGGAGAAACTGTTTTTT. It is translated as CSVEEQGEKLFF.

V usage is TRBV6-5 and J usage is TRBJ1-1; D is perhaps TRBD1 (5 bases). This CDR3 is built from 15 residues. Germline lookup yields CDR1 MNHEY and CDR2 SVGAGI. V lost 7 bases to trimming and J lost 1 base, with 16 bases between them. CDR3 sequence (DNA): TGTGCCAGCACACGCCCAGGGATTACGAACACTGAAGCTTTCTTT. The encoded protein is CASTRPGITNTEAFF.

In nucleotides, the CDR3 is TGCGCCAGCAGTGAGTCGAGCGATACGCAGTATTTT. This sequence encodes CASSESSDTQYF. The chain couples TRBV10-2 to TRBJ2-3; the D is unclear. V was clipped by 0 bases and J by 6 bases, with 4 bases between them. Germline CDR1 and CDR2: WSHSY and SAAADI. This CDR3 region has 12 residues.